This passage covers 17 T cell receptor beta chains from one sample sequenced in a study of cytomegalovirus exposure and HLA in healthy donors. Primers for the PCR totalled 60 Vbeta and 13 Jbeta. The protocol was immunoSEQ multiplex PCR, while the TCRdb copy is restricted to in-frame clones and leaves out a portion. The data hold under 150,000 clones, with about 80% observed a single time. The sequencing sample was made of PBMCs. All receptors derive from a young man in good health and CMV-seronegative.

V usage is TRBV11-3 and J usage is TRBJ1-5, with D possibly being TRBD1 (6 bases). Trimming pared 5 bases from V and 4 bases from J, leaving 21 bases between. The CDR3 is made up of 17 amino acids. Germline CDR1 is SGHNT and CDR2 is YENEEA. CDR3 DNA sequence: TGTGCCAGCAGCCCCAGATGTCAGGGACACCTAAATCAGCCCCAGCATTTT. The encoded protein is CASSPRCQGHLNQPQHF.

This chain joins TRBV9 and TRBJ1-3; 9 bases align to TRBD1. V shed 0 bases, J shed 4 bases, and the junction held 5 bases outside the gene matches. The CDR3 has 16 residues. Looked up from germline, CDR1 is SGDLS and CDR2 is YYNGEE. CDR3 bases: TGTGCCAGCAGCGTAGGAGGGGGACAGGGAGGAAACACCATATATTTT. It encodes CASSVGGGQGGNTIYF.

This clone has more than one count but fewer than ten. The V gene is TRBV5-4, the J gene TRBJ2-3, with D possibly TRBD2 on 6 matching bases. Germline V gives CDR1 SGHNT, CDR2 YYREEE (reference sequence). Trimming stripped 2 bases from V and 2 bases from J, with 18 bases between. The CDR3 consists of 17 residues. For the CDR3, the DNA is TGTGCCAGCAGCTTCCCTATGGCGGGGTCTTTCACAGATACGCAGTATTTT. Translation: CASSFPMAGSFTDTQYF.

This sequence joins TRBV9 and TRBJ2-3, with 8 bases that match TRBD2. Losses at the gene ends were 3 bases for V and 2 bases for J; bases not matched to a gene: 11. Germline-derived CDR1 and CDR2 are SGDLS and YYNGEE. This CDR3 comprises 17 residues. This CDR3 is CASSAEGGRTPTDTQYF. The CDR3 DNA is TGTGCCAGCAGCGCCGAAGGCGGGAGGACCCCCACAGATACGCAGTATTTT.

The J gene is TRBJ1-4, the V gene TRBV28, with D possibly being TRBD1 (5 bases). The ends were cut back, 2 bases at V and 8 bases at J, with 12 bases in the middle. The CDR3 covers 14 residues. Germline V gene sequence: CDR1 MDHEN, CDR2 SYDVKM. CDR3 loop: CASSLQGLKEKLFF. In nucleotides, the CDR3 is TGTGCCAGCAGTTTACAGGGTTTGAAAGAAAAACTGTTTTTT.

The genes are TRBV5-1 and TRBJ2-7, with D tentatively TRBD2 (6 bases). This CDR3 spans 13 amino acids. V was shortened by 1 base and J by 7 bases, with 12 bases between the two germline ends. Germline assignment: CDR1 SGHRS and CDR2 YFSETQ. The CDR3 coding sequence is TGCGCCAGCAGCTTGTGGGCCGGGGGAGAGCAGTACTTC. Translating it yields CASSLWAGGEQYF.

The chain is built from TRBV6-1 and TRBJ1-2; TRBD1 aligns across 9 bases. V lost 10 bases, J lost 7 bases, and 7 bases stayed unmatched. Germline CDR1 and CDR2: MNHNS and SASEGT. The CDR3 extends over 12 amino acids. The CDR3 nucleotides read TGTGCCATCACGACAGGGGGACTTGGCTACACCTTC. Translation: CAITTGGLGYTF.

A single count supports this clone. The J gene is TRBJ2-7, the V gene TRBV27, with D possibly TRBD2 on 7 matching bases. The V and J ends lost 5 bases and 3 bases respectively, with 17 bases between them. CDR1 is MNHEY and CDR2 is SMNVEV in the germline V gene (reference sequence). CDR3 size: 15 residues. The DNA of the CDR3 is TGTGCCAGCAGTCTAGGGGGGGACCCAGTCTACGAGCAGTACTTC. Amino acids: CASSLGGDPVYEQYF.

V usage is TRBV6-6 and J usage is TRBJ1-2; D is unclear. Trimming cost V 5 bases and J 3 bases, with 4 bases left between them. From germline, CDR1 is MNHNY and CDR2 SVGAGI (reference sequence). This CDR3 contains 11 residues. The DNA of the CDR3 is TGTGCCAGCAGTCCCGACTATGGCTACACCTTC. Translating gives CASSPDYGYTF.

The V and J genes are TRBV7-2 and TRBJ1-1; D gene ambiguous. The germline V gene encodes CDR1 SGHTA and CDR2 FQGNSA. This CDR3 has 13 amino acids. V lost 5 bases and J lost 11, with 18 bases in between. CDR3 region: CASSTGVGFDAFF. In nucleotides, the CDR3 is TGTGCCAGCAGCACCGGGGTTGGCTTCGATGCTTTCTTT.

This sequence joins TRBV19 and TRBJ2-3; TRBD1 might be the D (6 bases). V was clipped by 6 bases and J by 0 bases, with 13 bases between them. CDR3 length equals 15 residues. CDR1 is LNHDA, CDR2 SQIVND, per germline (reference sequence). CDR3 coding DNA: TGTGCCAGTAGCTCGACAGGATCTAGCACAGATACGCAGTATTTT. Residues: CASSSTGSSTDTQYF. The variable domain in full, with the rest retrieved from reference TRBV19 and TRBJ2-3, is DGGITQSPKYLFRKEGQNVTLSCEQNLNHDAMYWYRQDPGQGLRLIYYSQIVNDFQKGDIAEGYSVSREKKESFPLTVTSAQKNPTAFYLCASSSTGSSTDTQYFGPGTRLTVL.

This chain links TRBV5-6 with TRBJ1-5; possible D gene TRBD1, 5 bases. Trimming took off 3 bases at V and 0 bases at J, with 7 bases between the two ends. CDR1 is SGHDT, CDR2 YYEEEE, per germline. The CDR3 spans 14 residues. CDR3 in amino acids: CASSSGRSNQPQHF. For the CDR3, the DNA is TGTGCCAGCAGCTCAGGGCGTAGCAATCAGCCCCAGCATTTT.

The chain is built from TRBV2 and TRBJ2-5; 8 nucleotides align to TRBD2. The V segment lost 4 bases and the J segment 5 bases; nucleotides outside the gene matches: 9. The CDR3 totals 15 residues. Germline CDR1 and CDR2: SNHLY and FYNNEI. The CDR3 loop reads CASSVSSGGVETQYF. DNA of the CDR3: TGTGCCAGCAGTGTTTCCAGCGGGGGTGTGGAGACCCAGTACTTC.

V gene TRBV18 combines with J gene TRBJ2-5; D uncertain. V lost 3 bases and J 2 bases, leaving 7 bases between the germline ends. The CDR3 totals 13 residues. CDR1 is KGHSH, CDR2 LQKENI, per germline. The CDR3 DNA follows: TGTGCCAGCTCACCCCAACAGCAAGAGACCCAGTACTTC. This sequence encodes CASSPQQQETQYF.

As DNA, the CDR3 is TGTGCCAGCAGCTCCGGGACTGCGAGCGAGCAGTACTTC. Translation gives CASSSGTASEQYF. The chain couples TRBV5-6 to TRBJ2-7; possibly TRBD2 for D (6 bases). Germline V gene sequence: CDR1 SGHDT, CDR2 YYEEEE. Trimming pared 3 bases from V and 6 bases from J, leaving 13 bases between. This CDR3 region has 13 residues.

The V and J genes are TRBV30 and TRBJ1-6, with unresolved D. Trimming cost V 3 bases and J 7 bases, with 22 bases left between them. This CDR3 spans 17 amino acids. The V gene's germline CDR1 is GTSNPN and CDR2 SVGIG (reference sequence). For the CDR3, the DNA is TGTGCCTGGAGCAGAGGGATCAGGACTAAAGAAAATTCACCCCTCCACTTT. It specifies CAWSRGIRTKENSPLHF. Complete variable domain (other parts from reference TRBV30 and TRBJ1-6): SQTIHQWPATLVQPVGSPLSLECTVEGTSNPNLYWYRQAAGRGLQLLFYSVGIGQISSEVPQNLSASRPQDRQFILSSKKLLLSDSGFYLCAWSRGIRTKENSPLHFGNGTRLTVT.

The chain combines TRBV5-1 with TRBJ1-5; tentative D call: TRBD1 (6 bases). Trimming left V 4 bases short and J 6 bases short, with 14 bases between. The CDR3 spans 14 residues. In germline, CDR1 is SGHRS, CDR2 YFSETQ. For the CDR3, the DNA is TGCGCCAGCAGCCCAACTACAGGGCGTCAGCCCCAGCATTTT. This encodes CASSPTTGRQPQHF.